This T cell receptor beta chain was observed in a study of beta chain features in type 1 diabetes. Study-level results: TCRB rearrangement may or may not be influenced by HLA type; here this remained unresolved.

The V gene lost 0 bases and the J gene lost 4 bases, with 12 bases spanning the gap. The germline V gene has CDR1 LGHNA and CDR2 YNFKEQ. The CDR3 consists of 15 residues. Concerning this clone itself: What it recognizes is unknown.

The sequenced template was cDNA made from the entire isolated RNA. Assay used: immunoSEQ multiplex PCR; TCRdb lists only in-frame clones, some missing. The sample has just over 450,000 clones; 30% are singletons. This sequence originates from a young man in good health. The sequenced material came from naive CD4+ T cells from blood. The rearrangement joins TRBV4-2 to TRBJ2-5; D uncertain. The CDR3: CASSQDPLGPETQYF. In nucleotides, the CDR3 is TGTGCCAGCAGCCAAGACCCTCTGGGCCCAGAGACCCAGTACTTC.